This TCR beta chain was identified during a study of regulatory T cells in long-lasting Graves disease. General observations from the study: Newly diagnosed disease favored TRBV20-1 and TRBJ2-1 over persistent disease. In persistent patients, shared public clonotypes (more than 2,500) outnumbered those in new patients (about 970).

HTBI primers from iRepertoire and Arm-PCR of CDR3 regions yielded the TCR beta libraries. TCRdb fed the multiplex PCR reads into MiXCR, producing one record per CDR3 protein. Of about 450,000 distinct CDR3 sequences detected, 12% to 15% appear once; the ten largest clones hold more than 15%. V was cut by 8 bases and J by 5 bases, with 16 bases left in between. The CDR3 has 15 amino acids. Note on this clonotype: Its matching antigen is unknown.

Time point of the sample: newly diagnosed GD, antithyroid drugs for less than 3 months. PBMC RNA was the source of the TCR library. American Thyroid Association guidelines were used to diagnose Graves' disease. The same data also went into a second study, on T cells in Graves' hyperthyroidism and ophthalmopathy. As reported in that work: Graves' hyperthyroidism without ophthalmopathy progression within 18 months was termed stable.

The sample consisted of peripheral blood mononuclear cells (PBMCs), taken at new diagnosis, from a patient treated with antithyroid drugs. The origin of this receptor is a woman aged 45-65 years with Graves disease. The chain has TRBV12-3 or TRBV12-4 and TRBJ1-6, with D possibly being TRBD1 (6 bases). The chain's CDR3 is CASPQGSSDNSPLHF. The CDR3 region has the DNA TGTGCCAGCCCCCAGGGGAGTTCAGATAATTCACCCCTCCACTTT.